Listed below are T cell receptor beta chains from one sample, sequenced in a study of T-cell reconstitution after alpha-beta-depleted transplantation in children. TCRdb independently ran MiXCR on the PCR reads; one entry per CDR3 protein. The sample holds some 300,000 distinct CDR3 sequences; 10% to 13% are singletons and the top ten take 2% to 2.5%. Material: PBMCs from the stem cell graft donor, obtained from the stem cell graft. These receptors were taken from a human donor who donated a stem cell graft to a child with acute lymphoblastic leukemia. Each CDR3 is given with its conserved first and last residue.

J	V	CDR3
TRBJ2-7	TRBV6-5	CASSYPVVGESEQYF
TRBJ1-2	TRBV4-3	CASSHRTGDGYTF
TRBJ2-7	TRBV29-1	CSVGTSGTEQYF
TRBJ1-5	TRBV6-1	CASSRQGAGQPQHF
TRBJ2-3	TRBV5-1	CASSFSTDTQYF
TRBJ2-7	TRBV7-9	CASSFGSPPYEQYF
TRBJ2-2	TRBV7-9	CASSAGQGASGGELFF
TRBJ1-2	TRBV9	CASSDGANYGYTF
TRBJ2-2	TRBV5-4	CASSPGGTSTGELFF
TRBJ2-7	TRBV20-1	CSAQSDAAYEQYF
TRBJ2-1	TRBV3-1	CASSQIGTFHNEQFF
TRBJ2-2	TRBV19	CASRLSQRANTGELFF
TRBJ2-7	TRBV27	CASSSRRTSGRIPDEQYF